The rows below give T cell receptor beta chains drawn from one sample of a study of OX40 agonist ivuxolimab in advanced cancers. The table came from immunoSEQ multiplex PCR; TCRdb's copy has only in-frame clones and leaves some out. The profile shows 55,000 to 80,000 clones, 84% of them singletons. Sequencing used CD4+ or CD8+ T cells sorted from blood, obtained in a trial of the OX40 agonist ivuxolimab. The receptors stem from an adult with an advanced solid tumor such as melanoma, head and neck, liver or kidney cancer. Both conserved end residues are part of each CDR3. Fields, in order: CDR3 protein, CDR3 length, D gene, V gene. D genes are given only for firm matches.

cdr3_aa: CASSIGGGSAEQYF; cdr3_length: 14; d_call: .; v_call: TRBV19
cdr3_aa: CASSLGLSRAFF; cdr3_length: 12; d_call: .; v_call: TRBV5-6
cdr3_aa: CASSVIGLNTEAFF; cdr3_length: 14; d_call: .; v_call: TRBV19
cdr3_aa: CASSLGTGGPYGYTF; cdr3_length: 15; d_call: TRBD1; v_call: TRBV11-3
cdr3_aa: CASSRVAGLNTGELFF; cdr3_length: 16; d_call: .; v_call: TRBV14
cdr3_aa: CASSVHRSGELFF; cdr3_length: 13; d_call: .; v_call: TRBV2
cdr3_aa: CASSIGLAGLQDYYEQYF; cdr3_length: 18; d_call: TRBD2; v_call: TRBV19
cdr3_aa: CASSLGTSGASKNIQYF; cdr3_length: 17; d_call: TRBD2; v_call: TRBV7-2
cdr3_aa: CSVVGRTTLEQYF; cdr3_length: 13; d_call: .; v_call: TRBV29-1
cdr3_aa: CASTGQAIHEQYF; cdr3_length: 13; d_call: TRBD1; v_call: TRBV2
cdr3_aa: CASSQDSPSYNEQFF; cdr3_length: 15; d_call: .; v_call: TRBV5-1
cdr3_aa: CASSILPGLAMGVNTEAFF; cdr3_length: 19; d_call: .; v_call: TRBV19
cdr3_aa: CAISVDNSYEQYF; cdr3_length: 13; d_call: .; v_call: TRBV10-3
cdr3_aa: CASSFPGGPQSYEQYF; cdr3_length: 16; d_call: .; v_call: TRBV7-2
cdr3_aa: CASSRQGGVEKLFF; cdr3_length: 14; d_call: TRBD1; v_call: TRBV28
cdr3_aa: CASSPLGREVGELFF; cdr3_length: 15; d_call: .; v_call: TRBV7-2
cdr3_aa: CASSPDRTLYNEQFF; cdr3_length: 15; d_call: TRBD1; v_call: TRBV18
cdr3_aa: CASSWSGPSGYNEQFF; cdr3_length: 16; d_call: TRBD2; v_call: TRBV5-4